This passage covers 12 T cell receptor beta chains from one sample sequenced in a study of PD-L1 blockade in urothelial cancer. Produced via immunoSEQ multiplex PCR; TCRdb's table is partial and in-frame only. The table lists 90,000 or so clones, 85% to 90% of them singletons. Documented time point: pretreatment peripheral blood. The material was PBMCs, obtained around atezolizumab (anti-PD-L1) treatment. The origin of the receptors is a man aged 60 to 75 with urothelial cancer.

This chain connects TRBV7-2 to TRBJ1-1, with 7 nucleotides matching TRBD1. Looked up from germline, CDR1 is SGHTA and CDR2 is FQGNSA. The CDR3 extends over 14 amino acids. The V gene end was trimmed by 1 base and the J gene end by 1 base; junction bases not matched to a gene: 0. The CDR3 sequence is CASSLGQGNTEAFF. The CDR3, as DNA: TGTGCCAGCAGCTTAGGACAGGGGAACACTGAAGCTTTCTTT.

This sequence joins TRBV19 and TRBJ1-1, with a tentative D call TRBD1 (6 bases). Germline V gene lookup returns CDR1 LNHDA and CDR2 SQIVND (reference sequence). The CDR3 has 14 amino acids. Trimming removed 5 bases from V and 1 base from J, with 11 bases in between. CDR3 sequence: CASSYEQGNTEAFF. The CDR3 DNA reads as TGTGCCAGTAGTTATGAACAGGGGAACACTGAAGCTTTCTTT.

This clone appeared a single time. The V and J genes are TRBV11-2 and TRBJ1-1; weak D call: TRBD1 (5 bases). Germline CDR1 SGHAT, CDR2 FQNNGV. The CDR3 totals 15 residues. V shed 5 bases and J shed 7 bases, with 20 bases lying between them. In nucleotides, the CDR3 is TGTGCCAGCAGCCCCGGGGGGGTCCCATCCAGTGAAGCTTTCTTT. It specifies CASSPGGVPSSEAFF.

This chain uses TRBV11-2 with TRBJ1-2; maybe TRBD1 (6 bases). The V gene lost 5 bases and the J gene lost 3 bases, with 10 bases spanning the gap. CDR3 size: 13 residues. Germline V CDR1 and CDR2: SGHAT, FQNNGV. In nucleotides, the CDR3 is TGTGCCAGCAGCAGGGGGATCGACTATGGCTACACCTTC. It specifies CASSRGIDYGYTF. Full variable domain (outside the CDR3, taken from reference TRBV11-2 and TRBJ1-2): EAGVAQSPRYKIIEKRQSVAFWCNPISGHATLYWYQQILGQGPKLLIQFQNNGVVDDSQLPKDRFSAERLKGVDSTLKIQPAKLEDSAVYLCASSRGIDYGYTFGSGTRLTVV.

The chain combines TRBV7-3 with TRBJ1-2; 9 bases match TRBD1. The CDR3 runs 14 residues. Germline lookup yields CDR1 SGHTA and CDR2 FQGTGA. V dropped 5 bases and J dropped 7; count of bases not matched to a gene: 8. In DNA, the CDR3 is TGTGCCAGCAGCCAGGGACAGGGAGTCGGTGGCTACACCTTC. The encoded protein is CASSQGQGVGGYTF.

The gene calls are TRBV6-6 and TRBJ2-1; 7 nucleotides match TRBD2. Germline V lookup: CDR1 MNHNY, CDR2 SVGAGI (reference sequence). V trimming: 5 bases; J trimming: 2 bases; junction bases outside the gene matches: 9. The CDR3 totals 16 residues. CDR3 amino acids: CASSPYAGTTYNEQFF. The CDR3 DNA is TGTGCCAGCAGTCCGTATGCCGGGACTACCTACAATGAGCAGTTCTTC.

J is TRBJ2-3 and V is TRBV7-2; TRBD2 is a possible D gene (5 bases). Trimming cost V 1 base and J 0 bases, with 11 bases left between them. CDR1 is SGHTA, CDR2 FQGNSA, per germline. This CDR3 has 16 residues. The CDR3 DNA reads TGTGCCAGCAGCTTAGTATGGCGGACTAGCACAGATACGCAGTATTTT. Amino acid sequence: CASSLVWRTSTDTQYF. Together with reference TRBV7-2 and TRBJ2-3, the CDR3 gives the full variable domain: GAGVSQSPSNKVTEKGKDVELRCDPISGHTALYWYRQSLGQGLEFLIYFQGNSAPDKSGLPSDRFSAERTGGSVSTLTIQRTQQEDSAVYLCASSLVWRTSTDTQYFGPGTRLTVL.

The V call is TRBV19, the J call TRBJ1-2, with 7 bases that match TRBD1. Germline CDR1 is LNHDA and CDR2 is SQIVND (reference sequence). This CDR3 contains 15 residues. Germline trimming cut 3 bases from V and 4 bases from J; bases unmatched to any gene: 8. CDR3 DNA: TGTGCCAGTAGTATCCGACAGGGCGTCGGCTATGGCTACACCTTC. It specifies CASSIRQGVGYGYTF. The whole variable domain, filled in from reference TRBV19 and TRBJ1-2, reads DGGITQSPKYLFRKEGQNVTLSCEQNLNHDAMYWYRQDPGQGLRLIYYSQIVNDFQKGDIAEGYSVSREKKESFPLTVTSAQKNPTAFYLCASSIRQGVGYGYTFGSGTRLTVV.

J is TRBJ1-2 and V is TRBV4-1, with D tentatively TRBD1 (6 bases). This CDR3 has 18 amino acids. The germline V gene encodes CDR1 MGHRA and CDR2 YSYEKL. Trimming took 0 bases from V and 4 from J, leaving 21 bases between them. The CDR3 DNA sequence: TGCGCCAGCAGCCAAGATAATCACGACAGGAGTCTTTTCTATGGCTACACCTTC. Translated: CASSQDNHDRSLFYGYTF.

The rearrangement links TRBV5-4 to TRBJ2-5; D may be TRBD2 (5 bases). The ends were cut back, 7 bases at V and 1 base at J, with 11 bases in the middle. Germline CDR1 SGHNT, CDR2 YYREEE (reference sequence). The CDR3 contains 13 residues. This CDR3 reads CASGADPQETQYF. The DNA for the CDR3 is TGTGCCAGCGGAGCGGATCCCCAAGAGACCCAGTACTTC.

The chain recombines TRBV9 with TRBJ2-5; D is unclear. V lost 4 bases, J lost 2 bases, and 15 bases lay in between. The CDR3 contains 15 residues. Germline values: CDR1 SGDLS, CDR2 YYNGEE. The CDR3: CASSSVPGGQETQYF. DNA of the CDR3: TGTGCCAGCAGCTCCGTCCCGGGTGGGCAAGAGACCCAGTACTTC.

The V call is TRBV5-4, the J call TRBJ1-6, with 7 bases matching TRBD1. Germline assignment: CDR1 SGHNT and CDR2 YYREEE (reference sequence). With 3 bases clipped from V and 8 bases from J, the junction kept 8 bases outside the gene matches. The CDR3 loop spans 15 amino acids. The CDR3 bases are TGTGCCAGCAGCTCGGGTGGGGACAGCTATTCACCCCTCCACTTT. Translation gives CASSSGGDSYSPLHF.